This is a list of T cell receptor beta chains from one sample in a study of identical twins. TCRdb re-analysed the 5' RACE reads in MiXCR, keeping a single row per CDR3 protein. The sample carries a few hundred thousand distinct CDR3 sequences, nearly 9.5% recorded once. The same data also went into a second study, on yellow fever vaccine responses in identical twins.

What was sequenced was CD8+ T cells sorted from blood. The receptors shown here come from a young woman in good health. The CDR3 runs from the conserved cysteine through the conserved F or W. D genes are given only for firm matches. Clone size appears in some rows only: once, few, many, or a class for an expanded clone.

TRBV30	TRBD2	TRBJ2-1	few	TGTGCCTGGAAACTAGCGGGGGGGTACAATGAGCAGTTCTTC	CAWKLAGGYNEQFF
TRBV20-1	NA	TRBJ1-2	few	TGCAGTGCTAGAGATCCTGCCTTCGGGGGAGTATTAGGCTACACCTTC	CSARDPAFGGVLGYTF
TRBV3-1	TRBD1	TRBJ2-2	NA	TGTGCCAGCACCCACATGGACAGGTACACCGGGGAGCTGTTTTTT	CASTHMDRYTGELFF
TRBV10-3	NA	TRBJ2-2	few	TGTGCCATCAGTGAGTGGCAGGGCGGTACCGGGGAGCTGTTTTTT	CAISEWQGGTGELFF
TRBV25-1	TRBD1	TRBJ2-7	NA	TGTGCCAGACGACAAACCGGGACAGACTACGAGCAGTACTTC	CARRQTGTDYEQYF
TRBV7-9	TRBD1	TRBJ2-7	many	TGTGCCAGCAACGAGGGGACAGGCTACGAGCAGTACTTC	CASNEGTGYEQYF
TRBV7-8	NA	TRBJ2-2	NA	TGTGCCAGCAGCTTTGGTGTGGCGGAGATAAACACCGGGGAGCTGTTTTTT	CASSFGVAEINTGELFF
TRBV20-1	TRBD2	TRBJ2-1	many	TGCAGTGCTACGTGGCTAGCGGCTTACAGTGAGCAGTTCTTC	CSATWLAAYSEQFF
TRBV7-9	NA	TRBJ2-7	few	TGTGCCACCGTGGGGGCTGGAGACTACGAGCAGTACTTC	CATVGAGDYEQYF
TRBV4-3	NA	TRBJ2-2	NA	TGCGCCAGCAGCCCAGAGATAACCGGGGAGCTGTTTTTT	CASSPEITGELFF
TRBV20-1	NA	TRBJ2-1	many	TGCAGTGCTAGAGTACCGGCCTACAATGAGCAGTTCTTC	CSARVPAYNEQFF
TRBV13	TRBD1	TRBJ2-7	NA	TGTGCCAGCAGCTTAGGTACCCAGGGGGAGTACTTC	CASSLGTQGEYF
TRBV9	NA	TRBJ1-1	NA	TGTGCCAGCAGCGTAGATGGGTGGAGCACTGAAGCTTTCTTT	CASSVDGWSTEAFF
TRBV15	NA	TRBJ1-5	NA	TGTGCCACCAGCAGAAAATCAGGGGATTTCAATCAGCCCCAGCATTTT	CATSRKSGDFNQPQHF
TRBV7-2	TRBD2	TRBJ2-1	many	TGTGCCAGCATCAGCGAAGGACTAGCGGGGGGTACTGAGCAGTTCTTC	CASISEGLAGGTEQFF
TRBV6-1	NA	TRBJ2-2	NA	TGTGCCAGCAGTGACTTTGCGAACACCGGGGAGCTGTTTTTT	CASSDFANTGELFF
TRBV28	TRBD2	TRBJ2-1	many	TGTGCCAGCAGCACTGCCTCGGGACTAGCGGGAGTACGTGTCTACAATGAGCAGTTCTTC	CASSTASGLAGVRVYNEQFF
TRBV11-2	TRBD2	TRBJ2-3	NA	TGTGCCAGCAGCTTAGAATACGGGGGGGCCAAAGATACGCAGTATTTT	CASSLEYGGAKDTQYF
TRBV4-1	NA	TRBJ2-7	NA	TGCGCCAGCAGCCCCGGGCCGATAACGGGAAGCTCCTACGAGCAGTACTTC	CASSPGPITGSSYEQYF
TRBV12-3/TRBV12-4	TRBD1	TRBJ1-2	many	TGTGCCAGCAGTGAAGCCGACAGGGAAATTGGCTATGGCTACACCTTC	CASSEADREIGYGYTF
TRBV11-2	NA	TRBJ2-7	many	TGTGCCAGCAGCTTAGGACGGGTTTACGAGCAGTACTTC	CASSLGRVYEQYF
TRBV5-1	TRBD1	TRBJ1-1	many	TGCGCCAGCAGCTTGGCCTCACAGGGGGCTGTCACTGAAGCTTTCTTT	CASSLASQGAVTEAFF
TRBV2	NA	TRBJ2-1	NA	TGTGCCAGCAGTGCGCTAGGGGGGGACTACAATGAGCAGTTCTTC	CASSALGGDYNEQFF
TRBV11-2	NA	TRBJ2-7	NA	TGTGCCAGCAGCCCCTTCATCCGGGACACCTACGAGCAGTACTTC	CASSPFIRDTYEQYF
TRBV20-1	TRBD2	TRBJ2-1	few	TGCAGTGCTAGAGATGTTGCGGGAGGATCCTACAATGAGCAGTTCTTC	CSARDVAGGSYNEQFF
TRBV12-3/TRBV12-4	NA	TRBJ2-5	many	TGTGCCAGCAGGGAGCCCTCAGCGGAGACCCAGTACTTC	CASREPSAETQYF
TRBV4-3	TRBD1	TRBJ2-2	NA	TGCGCCAGCGGCTGGGGGACAGGGAAAGTTTCCGGGGAGCTGTTTTTT	CASGWGTGKVSGELFF
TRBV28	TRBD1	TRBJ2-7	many	TGTGCCAGCAGTTTGACCACCATCGGGCAGGGGGATCATTTCTACGAGCAGTACTTC	CASSLTTIGQGDHFYEQYF
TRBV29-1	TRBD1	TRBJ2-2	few	TGCAGCGTTGAGGGACAGGGGGTTATCGGGGAGCTGTTTTTT	CSVEGQGVIGELFF